This T cell receptor beta chain stems from a study of sequential checkpoint blockade in melanoma. Study background: Both treatment sequences were followed by maintenance nivolumab.

Germline CDR1 reads SGHTA; CDR2 reads FQGNSA. Deletions cut 5 bases from V and 4 bases from J, with 20 bases between. The CDR3 length is 16 residues. Libraries were prepared by immunoSEQ multiplex PCR; TCRdb keeps only in-frame clonotypes and omits some of them. The sample holds around 30,000 clones, 70% to 90% seen once. The treatment here: randomized to nivolumab then ipilimumab (arm A) or the reverse (arm B). DNA-damaging chemotherapy had not been given to any patient beforehand. PBMC sorting kept live CD3+CD8+ cells without CD19 or CD56. The V gene is TRBV7-2, the J gene TRBJ1-2; D perhaps matches TRBD1 (5 bases). Sequencing used CD8+ T cells sorted from blood (inferred from file names), obtained from a patient given nivolumab and ipilimumab in sequence. This clonotype was sampled from a human donor with melanoma. The DNA of the CDR3 is TGTGCCAGCAGCCTCGGTCGGGGGAGGCTAGTCTATGGCTACACCTTC. Amino acid sequence: CASSLGRGRLVYGYTF.